This T cell receptor beta chain is drawn from a study of cytomegalovirus exposure and HLA in healthy donors. Overall study findings and caveats: Clonal expansion, a later analysis showed, was greater in HLA-associated TCR beta chains than in equally common others. Information on immune exposure was restricted to one variable (CMV serostatus).

The table lists this clone with a few counts. Its specificity is unknown. PCR amplification relied on 60 Vbeta primers (plus 13 Jbeta primers). Profiling relied on immunoSEQ multiplex PCR, and the TCRdb table lists in-frame clones only, not all of them. Of some 120,000 clones listed, 6.5% to 9.5% were seen once; the top ten hold under 5.5%. Sequenced material: PBMCs. The TCR sequence derives from a man aged 35 to 55 in good health and CMV-seronegative.

CDR3 sequence reads: CSAAGASSGANVLTF. DNA of the CDR3: TGCAGCGCCGCAGGGGCTTCCTCTGGGGCCAACGTCCTGACTTTC. J is TRBJ2-6 and V is TRBV29-1, with D possibly being TRBD1 (6 bases). Germline V gives CDR1 SQVTM, CDR2 ANQGSEA. This CDR3 contains 15 residues. The V gene lost 7 bases and the J gene lost 0 bases, with 13 bases spanning the gap.